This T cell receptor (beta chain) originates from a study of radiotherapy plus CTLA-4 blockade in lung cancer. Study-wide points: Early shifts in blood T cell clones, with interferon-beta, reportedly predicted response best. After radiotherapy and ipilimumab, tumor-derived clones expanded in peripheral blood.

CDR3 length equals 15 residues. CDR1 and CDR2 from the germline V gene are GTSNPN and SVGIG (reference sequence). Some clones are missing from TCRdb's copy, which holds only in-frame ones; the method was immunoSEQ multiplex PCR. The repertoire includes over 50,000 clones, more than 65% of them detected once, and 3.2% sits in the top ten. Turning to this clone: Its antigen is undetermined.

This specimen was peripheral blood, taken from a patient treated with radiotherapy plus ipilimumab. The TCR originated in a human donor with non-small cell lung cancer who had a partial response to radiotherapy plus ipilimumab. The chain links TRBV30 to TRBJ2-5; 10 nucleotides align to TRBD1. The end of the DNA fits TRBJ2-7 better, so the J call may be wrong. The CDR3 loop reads CAWDTGTGVPYEQYF. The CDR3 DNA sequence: TGTGCCTGGGATACCGGGACAGGGGTCCCCTACGAGCAGTACTTC.